Listed below are T cell receptor beta chains from one sample, sequenced in a study of cytomegalovirus exposure and HLA in healthy donors. Clones were sequenced by immunoSEQ multiplex PCR, and TCRdb holds only the in-frame ones, with some missing. The table records fewer than 90,000 clones, under 80% of them present only once. Input material: PBMCs. These receptors came from a male donor in good health and CMV-seronegative. Both conserved end residues are part of each CDR3. Each record gives: V gene, D gene, J gene, clone size, CDR3 DNA, CDR3 protein. D genes are given only for firm matches. Size is stated for part of the rows, as once, few or many counts, or as a class when the clone is expanded.

TRBV5-4,NA,TRBJ1-2,once,TGTGCCAGCAGCTTGGGAGGATATGGCTACACCTTC,CASSLGGYGYTF
TRBV4-2,NA,TRBJ2-1,once,TGTGCCAGCAGCCAAGATGGGCACCCAAACAATGAGCAGTTCTTC,CASSQDGHPNNEQFF
TRBV11-1,NA,TRBJ1-1,NA,TGTGCCAGCAGACAAAGCGAACAAGTCAACACTGAAGCTTTCTTT,CASRQSEQVNTEAFF
TRBV7-2,NA,TRBJ1-1,few,TGTGCCAGCAGCTCGGGACTGTACGCTTTCTTT,CASSSGLYAFF
TRBV30,NA,TRBJ2-1,NA,TGTGCCTCCCCCCTCACTCAAGCGACGAAGAATGAGCAGTTCTTC,CASPLTQATKNEQFF
TRBV14,NA,TRBJ1-3,NA,TGTGCCAGCAGTCCATCTGGAAACACCATATATTTT,CASSPSGNTIYF
TRBV5-4,NA,TRBJ2-5,NA,TGTGCCAGCAGCTTGGGACACCCGGACTTGACACAAGAGACCCAGTACTTC,CASSLGHPDLTQETQYF
TRBV19,NA,TRBJ1-2,NA,TGTGCCAGTATTGGCAGGGCCCACTATGGCTACACCTTC,CASIGRAHYGYTF
TRBV10-3,TRBD1,TRBJ2-7,NA,TGTGCCATCAGTGAATCGACAGGGGGCTCCTACGAGCAGTACTTC,CAISESTGGSYEQYF
TRBV4-3,NA,TRBJ2-2,NA,TGCGCCAGCAGCCAAGGAACTCGATGGAACACCGGGGAGCTGTTTTTT,CASSQGTRWNTGELFF
TRBV28,TRBD1,TRBJ2-2,NA,TGTGCCAGCACCATACACGGGACAGGGAATACCGGGGAGCTGTTTTTT,CASTIHGTGNTGELFF
TRBV30,TRBD2,TRBJ2-7,NA,TGTGCCTGGAGTGTATTTGGGCTGACTAGCGGTACGCACTACGAGCAGTACTTC,CAWSVFGLTSGTHYEQYF
TRBV10-3,TRBD1,TRBJ2-3,NA,TGTGCCATCAGTGAGGGGTATTCGAGGGGGCGAACAGATACGCAGTATTTT,CAISEGYSRGRTDTQYF
TRBV6-5,NA,TRBJ2-7,NA,TGTGCCAGCAGCCTAGGACAGTCCTACGAGCAGTACTTC,CASSLGQSYEQYF
TRBV6-5,NA,TRBJ1-5,NA,TGTGCCAGCAGCCGACAGGGCAATCAGCCCCAGCATTTT,CASSRQGNQPQHF
TRBV5-1,TRBD1,TRBJ1-2,NA,TGCGCCAGCAGCTCGGGAGACAGGGACTATGGCTACACCTTC,CASSSGDRDYGYTF
TRBV6-5,NA,TRBJ2-5,NA,TGTGCCAGCAGTTACTCAAGGGACTCCACGACCCAGTACTTC,CASSYSRDSTTQYF
TRBV6-5,TRBD2,TRBJ2-1,NA,TGTGCCAGCAGGGAGGCGGGAGGAACCTACAATGAGCAGTTCTTC,CASREAGGTYNEQFF
TRBV28,NA,TRBJ2-7,once,TGTGCCAGCGGGACAACGCTCTACGAGCAGTACTTC,CASGTTLYEQYF
TRBV6-5,TRBD1,TRBJ1-4,few,TGTGCCAGCAGTGAAGGGACAGGGTATGAAAAACTGTTTTTT,CASSEGTGYEKLFF
TRBV28,NA,TRBJ1-5,once,TGTGCCAGCAGCGTCGGGGATTCTAGCAATCAGCCCCAGCATTTT,CASSVGDSSNQPQHF
TRBV4-3,NA,TRBJ1-2,few,TGCGCCAGCAGCCAACTACAGGGCGAGGGCTACACCTTC,CASSQLQGEGYTF
TRBV4-3,TRBD1,TRBJ1-2,NA,TGCGCCAGCAGCCAGGATAACAGGGGGGAAAAGGCTAACTATGGCTACACCTTC,CASSQDNRGEKANYGYTF
TRBV9,NA,TRBJ1-6,NA,TGTGCCAGCAGTGGGGGGGATCCCACCAATTCACCCCTCCACTTT,CASSGGDPTNSPLHF
TRBV9,TRBD1,TRBJ2-7,NA,TGTGCCAGCAGCGTGACAGGGGTAGGTTCTAGAGAGCAGTACTTC,CASSVTGVGSREQYF
TRBV18,NA,TRBJ2-1,NA,TGTGCCAGCTCTCAGCGACCAGGCAGCGGAGCAATAATTGAGCAGTTCTTC,CASSQRPGSGAIIEQFF
TRBV5-4,TRBD1,TRBJ2-1,NA,TGTGCCAGCAGCTTGGGGTATACAGGGGGCGCAGGGAATGAGCAGTTCTTC,CASSLGYTGGAGNEQFF